The 8 T cell receptor beta chains presented below share a single source sample, sequenced in a study of response to subunit inactivated influenza vaccine. TCRdb re-derived calls from the RT-PCR reads in MiXCR, one entry per CDR3 protein. The sample lists around 750,000 distinct CDR3 sequences, 21% seen once, with 10% in the top ten. The source was PBMCs from blood, collected 5 days after vaccination. The receptor set was obtained from a man in his fifties or sixties who received an inactivated influenza vaccine.

This clonotype turned up a few times. The chain recombines TRBV3-1 with TRBJ1-2; D is uncertain. V gave up 6 bases and J gave up 3 bases, with 17 bases separating them. Per the germline V gene, CDR1 is LGHDT and CDR2 is YNNKEL (reference sequence). CDR3 length: 15 residues. In nucleotides, the CDR3 is TGTGCCAGCAGTCCGACCAGGCGAACTTACTATGGCTACACCTTC. It codes for CASSPTRRTYYGYTF.

The table lists this clonotype with a few counts. The V gene is TRBV12-3 or TRBV12-4, the J gene TRBJ2-7; the D gene could be TRBD1 or TRBD2 (6 bases each). The CDR3 covers 12 residues. Trimming stripped 8 bases from V and 5 bases from J, with 13 bases between. The CDR3 loop reads CASARGQNEQYF. The CDR3 nucleotides read TGTGCCAGCGCCCGGGGGCAAAACGAGCAGTACTTC.

This sequence joins TRBV7-2 and TRBJ2-7, with D possibly being TRBD2 (6 bases). From germline, CDR1 is SGHTA and CDR2 FQGNSA. V lost 5 bases, J lost 2 bases, and 16 bases lay in between. The CDR3 runs to 15 residues. The CDR3 sequence: CASSHLAVSPYEQYF. In DNA, the CDR3 is TGTGCCAGCAGCCATTTAGCGGTCTCTCCCTACGAGCAGTACTTC.

This chain joins TRBV24-1 and TRBJ1-2; D perhaps matches TRBD1 (5 bases). Germline V gives CDR1 KGHDR, CDR2 SFDVKD. This CDR3 contains 16 residues. V lost 3 bases, J lost 6 bases, and 19 bases lay in between. The DNA for the CDR3 is TGTGCCACCAGTGATCGTCGTAATACAGGCGTTAATGGCTACACCTTC. Protein sequence: CATSDRRNTGVNGYTF.

The chain has TRBV7-9 and TRBJ2-2; maybe TRBD2 (6 bases). The CDR3 consists of 14 residues. Trimming shortened V by 5 bases and J by 7 bases, and 14 bases separated the two germline ends. Per the germline V gene, CDR1 is SEHNR and CDR2 is FQNEAQ (reference sequence). The CDR3 sequence: CASSQGLRGGELFF. In nucleotides, the CDR3 is TGTGCCAGCAGCCAGGGACTGCGAGGCGGGGAGCTGTTTTTT.

The chain links TRBV20-1 to TRBJ2-1; possible D gene TRBD2, 5 bases. The germline V and J ends were trimmed by 6 bases and 7 bases, with 10 bases remaining between them. This CDR3 comprises 11 residues. Per the germline V gene, CDR1 is DFQATT and CDR2 is SNEGSKA (reference sequence). For the CDR3, the DNA is TGCAGTGCGCAAGCGGTAAATGAGCAGTTCTTC. This translates into CSAQAVNEQFF.

This sequence joins TRBV5-4 and TRBJ2-5; TRBD1 matches at 7 bases. This CDR3 contains 15 residues. J lost 4 bases, V lost 4 bases, and 10 bases had no gene match. Per the germline V gene, CDR1 is SGHNT and CDR2 is YYREEE (reference sequence). The CDR3 loop reads CASSRGGAGVETQYF. The DNA of the CDR3 is TGTGCCAGCAGCCGAGGGGGCGCAGGAGTAGAGACCCAGTACTTC.

The gene calls are TRBV30 and TRBJ2-2; D is perhaps TRBD2 (5 bases). V was shortened by 1 base and J by 6 bases, with 6 bases between the two germline ends. The germline V gene encodes CDR1 GTSNPN and CDR2 SVGIG (reference sequence). The CDR3 is 12 amino acids. The DNA for the CDR3 is TGTGCCTGGAGTGGAGGGCCCGGGGAGCTGTTTTTT. Its translation is CAWSGGPGELFF.